This T cell receptor (beta chain) comes out of a study of blood T cell repertoires in COVID-19. V was cut by 7 bases and J by 8 bases, with 17 bases left in between. The CDR3 is 13 residues long. Per germline, CDR1 MNHNY and CDR2 SVGAGI (reference sequence). Only in-frame clones appear in the TCRdb table, and some are missing; sequencing was by immunoSEQ multiplex PCR. The table lists 100,000 or so clones, 82% of them singletons. The J gene is TRBJ1-1, the V gene TRBV6-6; no clear D gene. The clonotype originates from a man in his sixties or seventies with active or convalescent COVID-19. The sequenced sample consisted of peripheral blood. CDR3 protein: CASTLEETKEAFF. The CDR3 DNA is TGTGCCAGCACTCTAGAGGAAACGAAAGAAGCTTTCTTT.